The 4 T cell receptor beta chains below were found in one sample sequenced in a study of OX40 agonist ivuxolimab in advanced cancers. Data came from immunoSEQ multiplex PCR; TCRdb stores just in-frame clones and leaves some out. In the table there are approximately 94,000 clones, approximately 90% of which are singletons. Material: CD4+ or CD8+ T cells sorted from blood, obtained in a trial of the OX40 agonist ivuxolimab. These receptors were obtained from an adult with an advanced solid tumor such as melanoma, head and neck, liver or kidney cancer.

V is TRBV19 and J is TRBJ1-1, with unresolved D. This CDR3 contains 13 residues. V was clipped by 6 bases and J by 1 base, with 9 bases between them. Germline CDR1 LNHDA, CDR2 SQIVND (reference sequence). CDR3 protein: CASRRQPNTEAFF. Here the CDR3 DNA reads TGTGCCAGTAGGCGGCAGCCGAACACTGAAGCTTTCTTT.

The chain uses TRBV7-3 and TRBJ2-1; D is perhaps TRBD1 (6 bases). The germline V gene has CDR1 SGHTA and CDR2 FQGTGA. The CDR3 has 15 amino acids. The V and J ends lost 6 bases and 5 bases respectively, with 17 bases between them. Here the CDR3 DNA reads TGTGCCAGCAGATCCCGAAGGACAGCCGACAATGAGCAGTTCTTC. Encoded protein: CASRSRRTADNEQFF. Together with reference TRBV7-3 and TRBJ2-1, the CDR3 gives the full variable domain: GAGVSQTPSNKVTEKGKYVELRCDPISGHTALYWYRQSLGQGPEFLIYFQGTGAADDSGLPNDRFFAVRPEGSVSTLKIQRTERGDSAVYLCASRSRRTADNEQFFGPGTRLTVL.

The gene calls are TRBV15 and TRBJ2-2; 11 nucleotides line up with TRBD2. Per the germline V gene, CDR1 is LNHNV and CDR2 is YYDKDF (reference sequence). J gave up 2 bases and V 3 bases, and 2 bases lay outside the gene matches. CDR3 length equals 16 residues. The CDR3 is CATSRRLAGNTGELFF. The CDR3 DNA reads TGTGCCACCAGCAGGAGACTAGCGGGAAACACCGGGGAGCTGTTTTTT.

The J gene is TRBJ2-5, the V gene TRBV20-1; no clear D. Trimming stripped 0 bases from V and 5 bases from J, with 4 bases between. Germline V gene sequence: CDR1 DFQATT, CDR2 SNEGSKA (reference sequence). CDR3 size: 11 residues. DNA for the CDR3: TGCAGTGCTAGAGATTCGGAGACCCAGTACTTC. Amino acid sequence: CSARDSETQYF.